A single sample gave rise to the 2 T cell receptor beta chains below, sequenced in a study of OX40 agonist ivuxolimab in advanced cancers. TCRdb keeps only in-frame clones here, not all; method: immunoSEQ multiplex PCR. The sample carries about 50,000 clones, around 90% recorded once. The sequencing used CD4+ or CD8+ T cells sorted from blood, collected in a trial of the OX40 agonist ivuxolimab. These receptors came from an adult with an advanced solid tumor such as melanoma, head and neck, liver or kidney cancer.

This clone was recorded once. The chain joins TRBV9 to TRBJ2-5, with 7 positions matching TRBD1. This CDR3 has 14 amino acids. V dropped 0 bases and J dropped 5; count of bases not matched to a gene: 4. The germline V gene has CDR1 SGDLS and CDR2 YYNGEE. This chain's CDR3 is CASSVGGGRETQYF. CDR3 in DNA: TGTGCCAGCAGCGTAGGAGGGGGCCGGGAGACCCAGTACTTC. Combining the CDR3 with reference TRBV9 and TRBJ2-5 gives the whole variable domain DSGVTQTPKHLITATGQRVTLRCSPRSGDLSVYWYQQSLDQGLQFLIQYYNGEERAKGNILERFSAQQFPDLHSELNLSSLELGDSALYFCASSVGGGRETQYFGPGTRLLVL.

The chain combines TRBV11-2 with TRBJ1-1, with TRBD1 matching over 7 bases. The CDR3 length is 15 residues. The V gene end was trimmed by 1 base and the J gene end by 4 bases; junction bases not matched to a gene: 6. Germline CDR1 SGHAT, CDR2 FQNNGV. CDR3 region: CASSLVDRDGTEAFF. The CDR3, as DNA: TGTGCCAGCAGCTTAGTTGACAGGGACGGCACTGAAGCTTTCTTT.